A selection of T cell receptor beta chains follows, all from one sample in a study of naive and memory T cell subsets. In TCRdb, the 5' RACE reads were re-called with MiXCR into one record per CDR3 protein. The table lists about 62,000 distinct CDR3 sequences, 8% of them singletons. The receptors were sampled from a female donor in good health. The CDR3 runs from the conserved cysteine through the conserved F or W. The order of the fields is clone size, V gene, D gene, J gene, CDR3 protein, CDR3 DNA. D genes are given only for firm matches. Size is stated for part of the rows, as once, few or many counts, or as a class when the clone is expanded.

clone size: many
V gene: TRBV20-1
D gene: -
J gene: TRBJ1-5
CDR3 protein: CSARDVNSNQPQHF
CDR3 DNA: TGCAGTGCGAGGGACGTGAATAGCAATCAGCCCCAGCATTTT

clone size: -
V gene: TRBV4-1
D gene: -
J gene: TRBJ1-1
CDR3 protein: CASSQDSRVGYTEAFF
CDR3 DNA: TGCGCCAGCAGCCAAGATTCGCGGGTCGGGTACACTGAAGCTTTCTTT

clone size: few
V gene: TRBV27
D gene: -
J gene: TRBJ2-1
CDR3 protein: CASSPRGYNEQFF
CDR3 DNA: TGTGCCAGCAGTCCCCGGGGTTACAATGAGCAGTTCTTC

clone size: few
V gene: TRBV20-1
D gene: TRBD1
J gene: TRBJ2-5
CDR3 protein: CSARPGQGRQETQYF
CDR3 DNA: TGCAGTGCTAGACCGGGACAGGGAAGGCAAGAGACCCAGTACTTC

clone size: few
V gene: TRBV30
D gene: -
J gene: TRBJ2-1
CDR3 protein: CAWSPTLTGLYNEQFF
CDR3 DNA: TGTGCCTGGAGTCCGACCCTTACAGGGCTCTACAATGAGCAGTTCTTC

clone size: few
V gene: TRBV3-1
D gene: -
J gene: TRBJ1-4
CDR3 protein: CASSRRTGEKLFF
CDR3 DNA: TGTGCCAGCAGCCGCCGGACGGGGGAAAAACTGTTTTTT

clone size: many
V gene: TRBV28
D gene: -
J gene: TRBJ2-1
CDR3 protein: CASSPYNEQFF
CDR3 DNA: TGTGCCAGCAGCCCCTACAATGAGCAGTTCTTC

clone size: many
V gene: TRBV18
D gene: -
J gene: TRBJ1-4
CDR3 protein: CASSPRPANEKLFF
CDR3 DNA: TGTGCCAGCTCACCGAGGCCAGCTAATGAAAAACTGTTTTTT

clone size: -
V gene: TRBV7-9
D gene: -
J gene: TRBJ2-3
CDR3 protein: CASSLGLATDTQYF
CDR3 DNA: TGTGCCAGCAGCTTAGGGCTAGCCACAGATACGCAGTATTTT

clone size: -
V gene: TRBV29-1
D gene: TRBD1
J gene: TRBJ2-1
CDR3 protein: CSVDYGQGKYEQFF
CDR3 DNA: TGCAGCGTTGATTACGGACAGGGTAAATATGAGCAGTTCTTC

clone size: many
V gene: TRBV7-2
D gene: -
J gene: TRBJ1-3
CDR3 protein: CASSARNTIYF
CDR3 DNA: TGTGCCAGCAGCGCACGAAACACCATATATTTT

clone size: few
V gene: TRBV19
D gene: -
J gene: TRBJ2-6
CDR3 protein: CASSKDGTSGANVLTF
CDR3 DNA: TGTGCCAGTAGTAAGGACGGCACCTCTGGGGCCAACGTCCTGACTTTC

clone size: many
V gene: TRBV5-1
D gene: -
J gene: TRBJ2-1
CDR3 protein: CASSQWGPNEQFF
CDR3 DNA: TGCGCCAGCAGCCAATGGGGCCCCAATGAGCAGTTCTTC

clone size: -
V gene: TRBV20-1
D gene: -
J gene: TRBJ2-3
CDR3 protein: CSAREATGSTDTQYF
CDR3 DNA: TGCAGTGCTAGAGAAGCAACAGGGAGCACAGATACGCAGTATTTT

clone size: -
V gene: TRBV7-8
D gene: -
J gene: TRBJ1-5
CDR3 protein: CASSTGTFVGQPQHF
CDR3 DNA: TGTGCCAGCAGCACCGGGACCTTTGTCGGTCAGCCCCAGCATTTT